Listed below are T cell receptor beta chains from one sample, sequenced in a study of CD8+ T cells in alopecia areata. Sequencing was performed with immunoSEQ multiplex PCR; in TCRdb, only in-frame clones are kept and a portion is missing. In the table there are under 300,000 clones, under 70% of which are singletons. This specimen was CD4+ T cells sorted from blood, taken at week 0. These receptors originate from a human donor with alopecia areata. Each CDR3 is given with its conserved first and last residue. The D gene is left open where the match is weak. Clone size is stated in some rows and not others, as once, few, many or a class when expanded.

NA	NA	TRBV25-1	TRBJ2-1	CATAGRHPYNEQFF	TGTGCCACCGCAGGGCGTCACCCTTACAATGAGCAGTTCTTC
few	TRBD1	TRBV9	TRBJ2-7	CASSVTGSSYEQYF	TGTGCCAGCAGCGTGACAGGGAGCTCCTACGAGCAGTACTTC
NA	NA	TRBV15	TRBJ1-1	CATSRPQGLNTEAFF	TGTGCCACCAGCAGACCCCAGGGACTGAACACTGAAGCTTTCTTT
NA	NA	TRBV29-1	TRBJ1-3	CSVGPVSGNTIYF	TGCAGCGTTGGCCCCGTCTCTGGAAACACCATATATTTT
NA	NA	TRBV29-1	TRBJ1-1	CSVVIGLSTEAFF	TGCAGCGTTGTAATAGGGTTGAGCACTGAAGCTTTCTTT
few	TRBD1	TRBV5-1	TRBJ1-1	CASSPRTGGFNTEAFF	TGCGCCAGCAGCCCGAGGACAGGGGGATTCAACACTGAAGCTTTCTTT
NA	NA	TRBV25-1	TRBJ1-1	CASSELKNTEAFF	TGTGCCAGCAGTGAACTAAAGAACACTGAAGCTTTCTTT
NA	TRBD1	TRBV29-1	TRBJ2-7	CSVEEGGYGQYF	TGCAGCGTTGAAGAAGGGGGCTACGGGCAGTACTTC
few	TRBD1	TRBV7-2	TRBJ1-1	CASSRDRGFEAFF	TGTGCCAGCAGCCGCGACAGGGGCTTTGAAGCTTTCTTT
NA	NA	TRBV15	TRBJ1-1	CATSRDLTEAFF	TGTGCCACCAGCAGAGATTTAACTGAAGCTTTCTTT
few	TRBD1	TRBV29-1	TRBJ2-5	CSAEDRGETQYF	TGCAGCGCCGAAGACAGGGGGGAGACCCAGTACTTC
few	NA	TRBV5-1	TRBJ2-6	CASSLSLSNSGANVLTF	TGCGCCAGCAGCTTGAGCCTTTCGAATTCTGGGGCCAACGTCCTGACTTTC
NA	NA	TRBV4-3	TRBJ1-2	CASSQLSNYGYTF	TGCGCCAGCAGCCAACTCTCAAACTATGGCTACACCTTC
few	TRBD2	TRBV29-1	TRBJ2-1	CSVEWRGAPGGEQFF	TGCAGCGTTGAATGGCGGGGGGCCCCAGGAGGTGAGCAGTTCTTC
NA	NA	TRBV27	TRBJ2-4	CASSLGVAKNIQYF	TGTGCCAGCAGTTTGGGAGTAGCCAAAAACATTCAGTACTTC
NA	TRBD1	TRBV29-1	TRBJ2-5	CSVAGTGETTQETQYF	TGCAGCGTTGCCGGGACAGGGGAGACCACCCAAGAGACCCAGTACTTC
NA	TRBD1	TRBV2	TRBJ1-6	CASTRQGNSPLHF	TGTGCCAGCACTAGACAGGGGAATTCACCCCTCCACTTT
NA	NA	TRBV30	TRBJ2-1	CAWSTDPYNEQFF	TGTGCCTGGAGCACCGACCCCTACAATGAGCAGTTCTTC
NA	TRBD1	TRBV9	TRBJ1-4	CASSVPGQNEKLFF	TGTGCCAGCAGCGTCCCGGGACAGAATGAAAAACTGTTTTTT
NA	NA	TRBV4-1	TRBJ2-7	CASSQVSATYEQYF	TGCGCCAGCAGCCAAGTATCAGCTACCTACGAGCAGTACTTC
NA	TRBD2	TRBV6-6	TRBJ2-3	CASRDLAGGYPDTQYF	TGTGCCAGCAGGGATCTAGCGGGGGGTTACCCAGATACGCAGTATTTT
NA	NA	TRBV18	TRBJ2-7	CASSPRAAYEQYF	TGTGCCAGCTCACCAAGGGCAGCTTACGAGCAGTACTTC
NA	NA	TRBV6-6	TRBJ1-2	CATAGYTF	TGTGCCACTGCGGGCTACACCTTC
NA	TRBD2	TRBV6-5	TRBJ2-1	CASSSGGVAYNEQFF	TGTGCCAGCAGTAGCGGGGGGGTAGCGTACAATGAGCAGTTCTTC
once	TRBD1	TRBV6-1	TRBJ1-1	CASRTLDRDTEAFF	TGTGCCAGCAGGACCCTTGACAGGGACACTGAAGCTTTCTTT
NA	NA	TRBV6-5	TRBJ1-3	CASSRSGDSGNTIYF	TGTGCCAGCAGCCGGTCAGGGGACTCTGGAAACACCATATATTTT
NA	NA	TRBV5-6	TRBJ1-6	CASSLWTGVSPLHF	TGTGCCAGCAGCTTATGGACCGGGGTCTCACCCCTCCACTTT
once	NA	TRBV2	TRBJ2-7	CASRSRLPPYEQYF	TGTGCCAGCAGGAGCAGGCTGCCTCCCTACGAGCAGTACTTC
few	TRBD1	TRBV4-2	TRBJ2-7	CASSQEPQRQGARDEQYF	TGTGCCAGCAGCCAAGAACCGCAGAGACAGGGGGCGAGGGACGAGCAGTACTTC
NA	NA	TRBV9	TRBJ2-5	CASSVEAQETQYF	TGTGCCAGCAGCGTAGAAGCCCAAGAGACCCAGTACTTC
once	NA	TRBV4-1	TRBJ1-6	CASSQREQNSPLHF	TGCGCCAGCAGCCAAAGGGAACAGAATTCACCCCTCCACTTT
NA	NA	TRBV6-5	TRBJ1-2	CASSYTSEDGYTF	TGTGCCAGCAGTTACACCTCAGAGGATGGCTACACCTTC